The 19 T cell receptor beta chains below come from one sample, sequenced in a study of blood T cell repertoires in COVID-19. The table came from immunoSEQ multiplex PCR; TCRdb's copy has only in-frame clones and leaves some out. Seen here are about 230,000 clones, around 86% observed once, and the top ten hold 9.5% to 13%. Sequenced: peripheral blood. The receptors originated from a man aged 50 to 60 with COVID-19, enrolled during active disease.

The chain uses TRBV7-3 and TRBJ2-1, with D possibly TRBD1 on 5 matching bases. V was shortened by 5 bases and J by 7 bases, with 18 bases between the two germline ends. This CDR3 is built from 15 residues. Germline values: CDR1 SGHTA, CDR2 FQGTGA. The CDR3 nucleotides read TGTGCCAGCAGCGCCCGAAGGACACCCACTAATGAGCAGTTCTTC. Amino acids: CASSARRTPTNEQFF. Supplemented by reference TRBV7-3 and TRBJ2-1, the full variable domain reads GAGVSQTPSNKVTEKGKYVELRCDPISGHTALYWYRQSLGQGPEFLIYFQGTGAADDSGLPNDRFFAVRPEGSVSTLKIQRTERGDSAVYLCASSARRTPTNEQFFGPGTRLTVL.

This chain connects TRBV15 to TRBJ2-7, with 8 bases matching TRBD2. V shed 0 bases and J 0 bases; nucleotides not matched to a gene: 4. CDR1 LNHNV and CDR2 YYDKDF come from the germline V gene (reference sequence). This CDR3 region has 16 residues. In DNA, the CDR3 is TGTGCCACCAGCAGAGATTTAAGCGGGAGCTCCTACGAGCAGTACTTC. It is translated as CATSRDLSGSSYEQYF.

CDR3 protein: CASTRQDEQFF. The DNA of the CDR3 is TGTGCCAGCACCCGACAAGATGAGCAGTTCTTC. The chain carries TRBV12-3 or TRBV12-4 and TRBJ2-1; D gene unclear. With 7 bases removed from V and 8 bases from J, the gap between germline ends came to 9 bases. CDR3 length: 11 amino acids.

The chain is built from TRBV3-1 (or the pseudogene TRBV3-2) and TRBJ1-1; D gene uncertain. Germline assignment: CDR1 LGHDT and CDR2 YNNKEL (reference sequence). The CDR3 totals 18 residues. The V gene lost 0 bases and the J gene lost 1 base, with 18 bases spanning the gap. As DNA, the CDR3 is TGTGCCAGCAGCCAAGAAAGAAAGGAGCCCACATCGAACACTGAAGCTTTCTTT. Translated: CASSQERKEPTSNTEAFF.

The V call is TRBV10-3, the J call TRBJ2-3; D uncertain. V was trimmed by 3 bases and J by 2 bases, leaving 6 bases between them. The CDR3 contains 13 residues. Per germline, CDR1 ENHRY and CDR2 SYGVKD. CDR3 amino acids: CAISDQFTDTQYF. The CDR3 DNA is TGTGCCATCAGTGATCAGTTCACAGATACGCAGTATTTT.

Only one count was recorded for this clone. The chain recombines TRBV28 with TRBJ1-2; 8 bases line up with TRBD1. Germline CDR1 and CDR2: MDHEN and SYDVKM. The CDR3 has 15 residues. The trim removed 5 bases at V and 3 bases at J, leaving 8 bases unmatched. CDR3: CASSKQGVVYYGYTF. The CDR3 DNA reads TGTGCCAGCAGTAAACAGGGGGTGGTTTACTATGGCTACACCTTC.

The rearrangement links TRBV3-1 (or the pseudogene TRBV3-2) to TRBJ1-1; D not resolved. The germline gives CDR1 LGHDT, CDR2 YNNKEL (reference sequence). Trimming took 4 bases from V and 0 from J, leaving 9 bases between them. The CDR3 loop spans 14 amino acids. CDR3 residues: CASSPLSLNTEAFF. Written as DNA, the CDR3 is TGTGCCAGCAGCCCCTTGTCTTTGAACACTGAAGCTTTCTTT.

This chain links TRBV5-8 with TRBJ1-2; 11 bases align to TRBD1. The V and J ends lost 4 bases and 2 bases, in that order; junction bases with no gene match: 7. CDR3 size: 16 residues. Germline V gene data show CDR1 as SGHTS and CDR2 as YDEGEE. For the CDR3, the DNA is TGTGCCAGCAGCATTGGGACAGGGGGTTACAACTATGGCTACACCTTC. Translation: CASSIGTGGYNYGYTF. Full variable domain (missing parts from reference TRBV5-8 and TRBJ1-2): EAGVTQSPTHLIKTRGQQATLRCSPISGHTSVYWYQQALGLGLQFLLWYDEGEERNRGNFPPRFSGRQFPNYSSELNVNALELEDSALYLCASSIGTGGYNYGYTFGSGTRLTVV.

The V call is TRBV5-1, the J call TRBJ2-2, with TRBD1 identical over 7 bases. CDR3 length equals 16 residues. The J segment lost 0 bases and the V segment lost 9 bases, leaving 11 bases of the junction unmatched. Per the germline V gene, CDR1 is SGHRS and CDR2 is YFSETQ. The CDR3 spells CATRDRVDPNTGELFF. CDR3 DNA: TGCGCCACTAGAGACAGGGTGGATCCGAACACCGGGGAGCTGTTTTTT.

The J gene is TRBJ1-4, the V gene TRBV28; D not resolved. The V gene's germline CDR1 is MDHEN and CDR2 SYDVKM. The V gene lost 6 bases and the J gene lost 10 bases, with 15 bases spanning the gap. This CDR3 spans 13 amino acids. The CDR3 sequence: CASSQWTEGKLFF. CDR3 nucleotide sequence: TGTGCCAGCAGCCAATGGACTGAGGGAAAACTGTTTTTT.

V and J are TRBV5-1 and TRBJ2-2; D is perhaps TRBD1 (6 bases). V gave up 4 bases and J gave up 4 bases, with 11 bases separating them. Germline-derived CDR1 and CDR2 are SGHRS and YFSETQ. CDR3 size: 14 residues. DNA for the CDR3: TGCGCCAGCAGCGTCCTACAGGGCACCGGGGAGCTGTTTTTT. This sequence encodes CASSVLQGTGELFF.

J is TRBJ1-1 and V is TRBV6-5; 7 nucleotides match TRBD1. The CDR3 totals 13 residues. Germline V gene lookup returns CDR1 MNHEY and CDR2 SVGAGI. The CDR3 DNA reads as TGTGCTTCTAATTGGGACAGGAACACTGAAGCTTTCTTT. Translating gives CASNWDRNTEAFF.

CDR3 DNA: TGCAGTGCTATCCAGGAGGTACCCCTCCACTTT. It encodes CSAIQEVPLHF. V usage is TRBV20-1 and J usage is TRBJ1-6, with no clear D. Germline loops: CDR1 DFQATT, CDR2 SNEGSKA (reference sequence). The CDR3 sequence is 11 residues long. Trimming pared 4 bases from V and 12 bases from J, leaving 10 bases between.

The genes are TRBV9 and TRBJ1-2; D gene uncertain. V was pared by 0 bases and J by 4 bases, with 16 bases between. This CDR3 spans 16 amino acids. Germline values: CDR1 SGDLS, CDR2 YYNGEE. CDR3 in amino acids: CASSVGLGGLAYGYTF. The CDR3 nucleotides are TGTGCCAGCAGCGTAGGGCTAGGTGGTTTAGCCTATGGCTACACCTTC.

This clone was seen once. The chain couples TRBV19 to TRBJ1-6; 8 bases match TRBD1. The CDR3 contains 18 residues. Germline-derived CDR1 and CDR2 are LNHDA and SQIVND (reference sequence). Trimming took 2 bases from V and 6 from J; bases not matched to a gene: 12. Here the CDR3 reads CASSILPDRDRRNSPLHF. The CDR3 DNA sequence: TGTGCCAGTAGTATATTGCCCGACCGGGACAGGCGTAATTCACCCCTCCACTTT.

There are a few counts of this clone. The rearrangement links TRBV29-1 to TRBJ2-5; perhaps TRBD1 as D (9 bases). V dropped 5 bases and J dropped 4 bases, with 23 bases sitting between them. Germline V gene sequence: CDR1 SQVTM, CDR2 ANQGSEA. The CDR3 has 16 amino acids. For the CDR3, the DNA is TGCAGCGTTCCCTACGGGACAGGGACTAGACTAGAGACCCAGTACTTC. It specifies CSVPYGTGTRLETQYF.

This clone has just one count. The gene calls are TRBV30 and TRBJ1-2; D ambiguous. Germline CDR1 reads GTSNPN; CDR2 reads SVGIG (reference sequence). The V end was cut by 2 bases, the J end by 4 bases, with 11 bases between. The CDR3 runs to 13 residues. The DNA for the CDR3 is TGTGCCTGGAGTTCCCCACTTGGCTATGGCTACACCTTC. Protein sequence: CAWSSPLGYGYTF. Full variable domain (missing parts from reference TRBV30 and TRBJ1-2): SQTIHQWPATLVQPVGSPLSLECTVEGTSNPNLYWYRQAAGRGLQLLFYSVGIGQISSEVPQNLSASRPQDRQFILSSKKLLLSDSGFYLCAWSSPLGYGYTFGSGTRLTVV.

The gene calls are TRBV9 and TRBJ2-3, with 13 bases aligning to TRBD2. The CDR3 loop spans 16 amino acids. The trim removed 3 bases at V and 5 bases at J, leaving 6 bases unmatched. CDR1 and CDR2 (germline): SGDLS, YYNGEE. The CDR3: CASSAGTSGEGDTQYF. Here the CDR3 DNA reads TGTGCCAGCAGCGCCGGGACTAGCGGGGAGGGAGATACGCAGTATTTT.

By share, this clone counts as medium-sized. The V and J genes are TRBV19 and TRBJ2-7, with TRBD1 matching 11 bases. The CDR3 totals 15 residues. The germline V gene encodes CDR1 LNHDA and CDR2 SQIVND (reference sequence). Germline trimming cut 3 bases from V and 2 bases from J; bases unmatched to any gene: 3. The CDR3 loop reads CASSIGDRGTYEQYF. The CDR3 nucleotides are TGTGCCAGTAGTATTGGGGACAGGGGGACCTACGAGCAGTACTTC.